This T cell receptor (beta chain) appears in the sequencing data of a study of blood T cell repertoires in COVID-19 (dated by TCRdb to the early 2020s). Concerning the study at large: The collaborator samples originated in the United States, Italy and Spain and spanned the acute and convalescent phases of COVID-19. The sample metadata nearly always contained a de-identified subject ID, COVID-19 status, age in years and sex. The material from the prospective study consisted of cDNA or gDNA derived from T cells, B-cell-depleted T cells, or PBMCs. Where available, HLA class I and class II types were obtained from metadata supplied by the sample provider rather than from assay-based typing. A freely available public database, intended as a resource for researchers studying the immune response to SARS-CoV-2, is where the repertoires were released. Deeply sampled blood TCRbeta repertoires from subjects exposed to, actively infected with, or recovered from COVID-19 were included in the dataset. The samples were drawn from the first 160 participants of the ongoing ImmuneRACE study and from more than 1,000 subjects provided by 6 global collaborators.

V has 5 bases trimmed and J has 4 bases trimmed; junction bases matching no gene number 13. CDR1 MDHEN and CDR2 SYDVKM were looked up in the germline V gene. Including the terminal cysteine and phenylalanine, the CDR3 comprises 16 residues. Only the CDR3 DNA is retained, 48 bases long and in frame from the first base. Results the study describes overall, beyond this receptor: Clinical and demographic metadata were provided uncurated, with the amount varying by source and participant.

TCRbeta CDR3 regions were amplified from genomic DNA by means of the immunoSEQ Assay, a bias-controlled multiplex PCR. For the original study's pipeline: The number of nucleated cells in each sample was estimated by amplification of reference gene primers within the assay. Sequence reads were collapsed and filtered to measure the absolute abundance of every unique TCRbeta CDR3 rearrangement. Productive Simpson clonality was computed per sample as the square root of Simpson's diversity index over productive rearrangements. The immuneACCESS repertoire file appears here via TCRdb, limited to in-frame rearrangements. These files lack a portion of the clones; in checked studies, under half of the deficit traces to unresolved V genes, and the cause of the others is not known. From that table come the V and J calls and clone size; the DNA was used to work out D and trimming. This sample is represented by about 88,000 clones; about nine tenths of them were singletons. Of the sample, roughly 15% is held by the ten largest clones.

Collaborating institutions collected whole blood in K2EDTA tubes following their own protocols. For TCRbeta analysis, collaborator samples were shipped as frozen whole blood, as isolated PBMCs, or as DNA extracted from either sample type. Comments on this clone: The antigen this receptor binds is unknown. No clone much larger than this one lies a single base away; base qualities are absent.

This receptor was taken from a male donor with acute or convalescent COVID-19. Specimen: peripheral blood. The sequence joins TRBV28 to TRBJ2-7; 8 central nucleotides agree with TRBD2. The sequenced DNA: TGTGCCAGCAGTGAGATTCGGGGGGGGTCGGGTTACGAGCAGTACTTC. Its translation is CASSEIRGGSGYEQYF.